The 20 T cell receptor beta chains reported below all come from one sample, sequenced in a study of blood T cell repertoires in COVID-19. TCRdb's copy holds only in-frame clones and misses some; the assay was immunoSEQ multiplex PCR. The data show roughly 120,000 clones, around 86% seen once. Sample: peripheral blood. Receptors originate from a human donor in a cohort sampled during active COVID-19.

The J gene is TRBJ2-1, the V gene TRBV7-9, with D possibly matching TRBD2 (6 bases). Trimming pared 5 bases from V and 8 bases from J, leaving 10 bases between. CDR1 SEHNR and CDR2 FQNEAQ come from the germline V gene (reference sequence). The CDR3 covers 12 residues. CDR3: CASSPLAYEQFF. Written as DNA, the CDR3 is TGTGCCAGCAGCCCTCTAGCGTATGAGCAGTTCTTC.

This chain uses TRBV6-6 with TRBJ2-3; 8 bases line up with TRBD1. Germline loops: CDR1 MNHNY, CDR2 SVGAGI (reference sequence). This CDR3 is 17 amino acids long. With 5 bases clipped from V and 3 bases from J, the junction kept 13 bases outside the gene matches. The CDR3 nucleotides are TGTGCCAGCAGTCGGACAGGGTGGTTGCTGAGTACAGATACGCAGTATTTT. It codes for CASSRTGWLLSTDTQYF.

The genes are TRBV15 and TRBJ2-5; D remains unclear. Germline CDR1 LNHNV, CDR2 YYDKDF (reference sequence). V gave up 1 base and J gave up 4 bases, with 10 bases separating them. The CDR3 runs to 14 residues. The CDR3 DNA reads TGTGCCACCAGCAGAGCGAGAGGTGGAGAGACCCAGTACTTC. It translates to CATSRARGGETQYF.

V is TRBV27 and J is TRBJ2-2; 7 nucleotides match TRBD1. CDR3 length: 19 amino acids. J gave up 0 bases and V 5 bases, and 15 bases lay outside the gene matches. CDR1 and CDR2 (germline): MNHEY, SMNVEV (reference sequence). The chain's CDR3 is CASSHIRDRVLANTGELFF. DNA of the CDR3: TGTGCCAGCAGTCATATCCGGGACAGAGTTTTGGCGAACACCGGGGAGCTGTTTTTT.

The V call is TRBV7-8, the J call TRBJ2-7, with D uncertain. CDR1 and CDR2 from the germline V gene are SGHVS and FQNEAQ. With 1 base removed from V and 5 bases from J, the gap between germline ends came to 9 bases. The CDR3 totals 13 residues. In DNA, the CDR3 is TGTGCCAGCAGCTTAGTTTCTTCTAACGAGCAGTACTTC. Its protein product is CASSLVSSNEQYF.

The CDR3 DNA sequence: TGTGCCAGCAGCTTGGCAAGGACTAGCGAGAACACCGGGGAGCTGTTTTTT. Amino acids: CASSLARTSENTGELFF. The V and J genes are TRBV5-4 and TRBJ2-2; 9 bases match TRBD2. J lost 1 base, V lost 0 bases, and 4 bases had no gene match. CDR3 length: 17 residues. The germline CDR1 and CDR2 sequences are SGHNT and YYREEE (reference sequence).

The genes are TRBV4-3 and TRBJ2-7, with TRBD2 identical over 11 bases. V dropped 3 bases and J dropped 0; count of bases not matched to a gene: 4. The CDR3 length is 16 residues. The germline V gene has CDR1 LGHNA and CDR2 YSLEER. In DNA form, the CDR3 reads TGCGCCAGCAGCCACTCCACTAGCGGGGGCTCCTACGAGCAGTACTTC. Its protein is CASSHSTSGGSYEQYF.

The genes are TRBV7-3 and TRBJ2-7, with 10 bases that match TRBD2. V was clipped by 5 bases and J by 5 bases; unmatched bases: 9. CDR1 is SGHTA, CDR2 FQGTGA, per germline. This CDR3 has 15 residues. The CDR3 nucleotides read TGTGCCAGCAGCGCTACTAGCGGGAAGGGGGACGAGCAGTACTTC. This gives the protein CASSATSGKGDEQYF.

The rearrangement joins TRBV27 to TRBJ1-5; unclear D gene. CDR1 is MNHEY, CDR2 SMNVEV, per germline (reference sequence). The CDR3 consists of 15 residues. Trimming left V 2 bases short and J 6 bases short, with 14 bases between. CDR3 protein: CASSLTSLGSQPQHF. The CDR3 DNA is TGTGCCAGCAGTTTAACTTCCCTGGGGAGTCAGCCCCAGCATTTT.

The genes are TRBV19 and TRBJ2-1, with TRBD1 matching over 7 bases. Germline lookup yields CDR1 LNHDA and CDR2 SQIVND (reference sequence). V lost 10 bases, J lost 6 bases, and 12 bases stayed unmatched. The CDR3 runs to 14 residues. The CDR3 coding sequence is TGTGCCACCCGACTGACAGGGCTGGGCAATGAGCAGTTCTTC. Protein: CATRLTGLGNEQFF. The complete variable domain, with remaining parts taken from reference TRBV19 and TRBJ2-1, reads DGGITQSPKYLFRKEGQNVTLSCEQNLNHDAMYWYRQDPGQGLRLIYYSQIVNDFQKGDIAEGYSVSREKKESFPLTVTSAQKNPTAFYLCATRLTGLGNEQFFGPGTRLTVL.

The rearrangement uses TRBV30 and TRBJ1-2, with D possibly TRBD1 on 6 matching bases. V lost 4 bases, J lost 4 bases, and 16 bases lay in between. This CDR3 is 14 amino acids long. CDR1 and CDR2 from the germline V gene are GTSNPN and SVGIG (reference sequence). The CDR3 sequence is CAWNRGGELYGYTF. CDR3 coding DNA: TGTGCCTGGAATAGGGGGGGAGAACTCTATGGCTACACCTTC.

The chain recombines TRBV11-2 with TRBJ1-2; D unresolved. V gave up 1 base and J gave up 4 bases, with 7 bases separating them. The CDR3 extends over 13 amino acids. CDR1 and CDR2 (germline): SGHAT, FQNNGV. CDR3 loop: CASSLAQFYGYTF. DNA of the CDR3: TGTGCCAGCAGCTTAGCCCAGTTCTATGGCTACACCTTC.

The chain carries TRBV9 and TRBJ1-1, with 8 bases fitting TRBD1. The V gene's germline CDR1 is SGDLS and CDR2 YYNGEE. The CDR3 has 13 residues. The J segment lost 6 bases and the V segment lost 3 bases, leaving 4 bases of the junction unmatched. For the CDR3, the DNA is TGTGCCAGCAGCGCGACAGGGGTCGCTGAAGCTTTCTTT. Protein product: CASSATGVAEAFF.

The chain links TRBV10-3 to TRBJ2-5; the D is unclear. Trimming removed 2 bases from V and 5 bases from J, with 9 bases in between. Per the germline V gene, CDR1 is ENHRY and CDR2 is SYGVKD. This CDR3 contains 13 residues. CDR3 protein: CAISEPGGETQYF. DNA of the CDR3: TGTGCCATCAGTGAGCCAGGTGGGGAGACCCAGTACTTC.

V and J are TRBV19 and TRBJ2-3; D not certain. The CDR3 is made up of 14 amino acids. The germline V gene has CDR1 LNHDA and CDR2 SQIVND (reference sequence). The V end was cut by 6 bases, the J end by 0 bases, with 10 bases between. The CDR3 DNA sequence: TGTGCCAGTAGACGGCGAGGAAGCACAGATACGCAGTATTTT. Its protein is CASRRRGSTDTQYF.

The chain couples TRBV6-5 to TRBJ1-3, with D maybe TRBD1 (5 bases). V was pared by 6 bases and J by 0 bases, with 12 bases between. Germline CDR1 and CDR2: MNHEY and SVGAGI. The CDR3 loop spans 15 amino acids. In DNA form, the CDR3 reads TGTGCCAGCAGAATGGACATCGGCTCTGGAAACACCATATATTTT. It specifies CASRMDIGSGNTIYF.

The chain carries TRBV19 and TRBJ1-1, with a weak D call TRBD1 (5 bases). Deletions cut 9 bases from V and 5 bases from J, with 16 bases between. The CDR3 extends over 13 amino acids. The germline V gene has CDR1 LNHDA and CDR2 SQIVND (reference sequence). CDR3 DNA: TGTGCCAGCCGAACTGAAAAGGGGACTGAAGCTTTCTTT. Translated: CASRTEKGTEAFF. Looking up the rest from reference TRBV19 and TRBJ1-1 gives the full variable domain: DGGITQSPKYLFRKEGQNVTLSCEQNLNHDAMYWYRQDPGQGLRLIYYSQIVNDFQKGDIAEGYSVSREKKESFPLTVTSAQKNPTAFYLCASRTEKGTEAFFGQGTRLTVV.

The gene calls are TRBV29-1 and TRBJ1-2; 10 nucleotides line up with TRBD1. The CDR3 contains 14 residues. With V trimmed by 7 bases and J by 5 bases, 10 bases remained unmatched. The germline CDR1 and CDR2 sequences are SQVTM and ANQGSEA. The CDR3 sequence: CSAAGQGGGYGYTF. CDR3 DNA: TGCAGCGCTGCTGGACAGGGGGGTGGGTATGGCTACACCTTC. Together with reference TRBV29-1 and TRBJ1-2, the CDR3 gives the full variable domain: SAVISQKPSRDICQRGTSLTIQCQVDSQVTMMFWYRQQPGQSLTLIATANQGSEATYESGFVIDKFPISRPNLTFSTLTVSNMSPEDSSIYLCSAAGQGGGYGYTFGSGTRLTVV.

The chain couples TRBV7-7 to TRBJ2-5, with a weak D call TRBD1 (6 bases). Trimming cost V 3 bases and J 1 base, with 12 bases left between them. CDR3 length: 15 residues. CDR1 SSHAT and CDR2 FNYEAQ come from the germline V gene (reference sequence). The CDR3 coding sequence is TGTGCCAGCAGCTTTTTTCCGGACAGCCAAGAGACCCAGTACTTC. Translation gives CASSFFPDSQETQYF.

The rearrangement links TRBV5-4 to TRBJ2-7; D unresolved. The length of the CDR3 is 14 residues. Germline V gene sequence: CDR1 SGHNT, CDR2 YYREEE (reference sequence). V was shortened by 0 bases and J by 0 bases, with 7 bases between the two germline ends. CDR3 sequence (DNA): TGTGCCAGCAGCTTGGGCGGTAGCTCCTACGAGCAGTACTTC. It translates to CASSLGGSSYEQYF.